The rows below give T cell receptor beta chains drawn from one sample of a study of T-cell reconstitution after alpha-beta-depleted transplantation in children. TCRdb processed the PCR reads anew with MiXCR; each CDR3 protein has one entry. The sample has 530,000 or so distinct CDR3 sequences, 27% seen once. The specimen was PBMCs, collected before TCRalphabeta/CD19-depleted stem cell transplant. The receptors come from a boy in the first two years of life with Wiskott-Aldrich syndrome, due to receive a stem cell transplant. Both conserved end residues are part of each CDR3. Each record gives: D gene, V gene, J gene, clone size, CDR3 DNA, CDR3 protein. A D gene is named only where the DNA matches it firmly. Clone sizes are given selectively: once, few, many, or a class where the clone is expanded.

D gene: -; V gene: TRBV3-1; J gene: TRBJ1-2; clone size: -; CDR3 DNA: TGTGCCAGCAGCCAAGACGGAGGTTGGGGCTATGGCTACACCTTC; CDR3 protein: CASSQDGGWGYGYTF
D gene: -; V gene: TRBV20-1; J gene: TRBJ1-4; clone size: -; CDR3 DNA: TGCAGTGTACTGGAGTCAACTAATGAAAAACTGTTTTTT; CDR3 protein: CSVLESTNEKLFF
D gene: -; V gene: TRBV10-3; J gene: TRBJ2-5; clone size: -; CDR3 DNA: TGTGCCATCAAGGGCGGGGAGACCCAGTACTTC; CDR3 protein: CAIKGGETQYF
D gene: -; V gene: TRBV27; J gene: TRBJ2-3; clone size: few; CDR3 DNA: TGTGCCAACAACAAAGAGGAGGTGGCAGATACGCAGTATTTT; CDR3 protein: CANNKEEVADTQYF
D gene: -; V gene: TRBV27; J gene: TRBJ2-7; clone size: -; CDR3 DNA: TGTGCCAGCAGTACCCCTCAGGGGAATAGGCACGAGCAGTACTTC; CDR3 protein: CASSTPQGNRHEQYF
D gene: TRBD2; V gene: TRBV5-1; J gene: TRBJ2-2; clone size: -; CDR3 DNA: TGCGCCAGCAGCTTGGTACCTAGCGGGAGCGTCGGTAACACCGGGGAGCTGTTTTTT; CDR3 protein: CASSLVPSGSVGNTGELFF
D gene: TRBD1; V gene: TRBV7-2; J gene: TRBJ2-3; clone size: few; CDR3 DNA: TGTGCCAGCAAAATAGGGGGCATAGGGGTTAGCACAGATACGCAGTATTTT; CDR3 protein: CASKIGGIGVSTDTQYF
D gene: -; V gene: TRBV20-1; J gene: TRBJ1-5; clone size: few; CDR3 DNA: TGCAGTGCTGGCCTCGGGCTGGGAGGGCCCCAGCATTTT; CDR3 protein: CSAGLGLGGPQHF
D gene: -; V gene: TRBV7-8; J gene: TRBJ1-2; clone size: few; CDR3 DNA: TGTGCCAGCAGCTTAGTACCTGGGACCCCCTACACCTTC; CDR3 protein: CASSLVPGTPYTF
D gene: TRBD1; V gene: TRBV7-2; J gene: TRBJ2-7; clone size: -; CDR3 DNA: TGTGCCAGCAGCTTACCTTCTACCGGGACAGGGGACTACGAGCAGTACTTC; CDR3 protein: CASSLPSTGTGDYEQYF
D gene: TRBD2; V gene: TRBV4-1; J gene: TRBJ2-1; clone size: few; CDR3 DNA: TGCGCCAGCAGCCAAGATCCCGGGGGGGGGAGCTCCTACAATGAGCAGTTCTTC; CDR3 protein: CASSQDPGGGSSYNEQFF
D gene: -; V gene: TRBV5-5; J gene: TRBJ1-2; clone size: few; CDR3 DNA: TGTGCCAGCAGCTTGGTGGAGGGGGTATATGGCTACACCTTC; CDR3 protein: CASSLVEGVYGYTF
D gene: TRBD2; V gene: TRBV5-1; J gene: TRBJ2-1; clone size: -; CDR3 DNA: TGCGCCAGCAGCGGGACTAGCGGGACCGCCGAGCAGTTCTTC; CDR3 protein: CASSGTSGTAEQFF
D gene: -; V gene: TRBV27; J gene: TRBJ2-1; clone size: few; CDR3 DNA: TGTGCCAGCACTGACGGGGGGCTCTACAATGAGCAGTTCTTC; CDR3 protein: CASTDGGLYNEQFF
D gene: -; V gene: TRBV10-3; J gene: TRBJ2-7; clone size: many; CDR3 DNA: TGTGCCATCAGTGACAACTACGAGCAGTACTTC; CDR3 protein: CAISDNYEQYF
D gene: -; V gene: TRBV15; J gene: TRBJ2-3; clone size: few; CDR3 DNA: TGTGCCACCAGCAAAGACAGACTACCGACCACAGATACGCAGTATTTT; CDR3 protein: CATSKDRLPTTDTQYF
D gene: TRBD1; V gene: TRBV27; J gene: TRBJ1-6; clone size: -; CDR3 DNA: TGTGCCAGCCGCGGCCACAGGGGTGAGGGAAATTCACCCCTCCACTTT; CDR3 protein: CASRGHRGEGNSPLHF
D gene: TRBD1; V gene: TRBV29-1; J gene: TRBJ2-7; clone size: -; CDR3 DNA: TGCAGCGTTGAAGAGGTCCAGGCAGGGGGAACCCACCTAAGGCACGAGCAGTACTTC; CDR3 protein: CSVEEVQAGGTHLRHEQYF
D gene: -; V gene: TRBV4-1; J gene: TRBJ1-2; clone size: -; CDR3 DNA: TGCGCCAGCAGCCAAGATCTAAGGGATAACTATGGCTACACCTTC; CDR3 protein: CASSQDLRDNYGYTF
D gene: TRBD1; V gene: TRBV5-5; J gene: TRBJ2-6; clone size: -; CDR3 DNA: TGTGCCAGCAGCTCACGACAGGGGGTATCCCCTGGGGCCAACGTCCTGACTTTC; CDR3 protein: CASSSRQGVSPGANVLTF
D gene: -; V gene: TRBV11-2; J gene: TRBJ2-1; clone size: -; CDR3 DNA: TGTGCCAGCAGCTTAGAACCAGTCGATGAGCAGTTCTTC; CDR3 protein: CASSLEPVDEQFF
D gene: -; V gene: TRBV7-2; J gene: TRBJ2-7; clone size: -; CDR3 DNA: TGTGCCAGCAGCTTTACGGCAAGCACATACGAGCAGTACTTC; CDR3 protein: CASSFTASTYEQYF